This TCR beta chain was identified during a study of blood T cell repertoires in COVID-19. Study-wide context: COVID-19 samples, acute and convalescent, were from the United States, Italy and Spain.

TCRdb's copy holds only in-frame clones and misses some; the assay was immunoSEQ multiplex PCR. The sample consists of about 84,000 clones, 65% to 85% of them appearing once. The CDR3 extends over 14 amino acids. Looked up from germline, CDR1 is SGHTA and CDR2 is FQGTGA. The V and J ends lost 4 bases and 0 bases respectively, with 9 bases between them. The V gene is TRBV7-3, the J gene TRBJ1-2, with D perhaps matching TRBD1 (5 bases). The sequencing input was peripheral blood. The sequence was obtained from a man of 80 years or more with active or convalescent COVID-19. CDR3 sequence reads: CASSSMTANYGYTF. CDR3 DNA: TGTGCCAGCAGCTCGATGACAGCTAACTATGGCTACACCTTC.